The present TCR beta chain was sequenced within a study of blood T cell repertoires in COVID-19. Whole-study context: The origin of the acute and convalescent COVID-19 samples was the United States, Italy and Spain. PBMCs, B-cell-depleted T cells, or T cells provided the cDNA or gDNA that made up the material.

In the authors' workflow: Researchers report that nucleated cell counts were estimated from reference gene primer amplification. TCRdb's copy holds only in-frame clones and misses some; the assay was immunoSEQ multiplex PCR. That table is the source of V, J and clone size, and D and trimming were worked out from the DNA. The sample holds hundreds of thousands of clones, 89% seen once. This CDR3 has 14 amino acids. From germline, CDR1 is MDHEN and CDR2 SYDVKM. The germline V and J ends were trimmed by 8 bases and 0 bases, with 14 bases remaining between them. The sequencing sample was made of peripheral blood. The chain uses TRBV28 and TRBJ2-7; D unresolved. The origin of this receptor is a man in his sixties who had recovered from COVID-19. This CDR3 is CASLRKFSSYEQYF. As DNA, the CDR3 is TGTGCCAGCCTGAGAAAGTTTAGCTCCTACGAGCAGTACTTC.